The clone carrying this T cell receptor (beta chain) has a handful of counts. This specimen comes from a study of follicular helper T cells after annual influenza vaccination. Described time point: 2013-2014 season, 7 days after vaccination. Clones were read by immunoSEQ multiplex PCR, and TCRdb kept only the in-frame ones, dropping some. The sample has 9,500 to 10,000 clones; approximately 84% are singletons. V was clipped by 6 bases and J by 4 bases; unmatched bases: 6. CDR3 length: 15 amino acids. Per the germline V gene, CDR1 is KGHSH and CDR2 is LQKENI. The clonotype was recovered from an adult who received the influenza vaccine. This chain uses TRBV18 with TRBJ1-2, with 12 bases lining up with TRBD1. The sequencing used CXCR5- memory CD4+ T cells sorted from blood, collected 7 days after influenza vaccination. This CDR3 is CASSPGTGGLYGYTF. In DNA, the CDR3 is TGTGCCAGCTCCCCCGGGACAGGGGGCCTCTATGGCTACACCTTC. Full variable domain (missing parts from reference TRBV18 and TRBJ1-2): NAGVMQNPRHLVRRRGQEARLRCSPMKGHSHVYWYRQLPEEGLKFMVYLQKENIIDESGMPKERFSAEFPKEGPSILRIQQVVRGDSAAYFCASSPGTGGLYGYTFGSGTRLTVV.